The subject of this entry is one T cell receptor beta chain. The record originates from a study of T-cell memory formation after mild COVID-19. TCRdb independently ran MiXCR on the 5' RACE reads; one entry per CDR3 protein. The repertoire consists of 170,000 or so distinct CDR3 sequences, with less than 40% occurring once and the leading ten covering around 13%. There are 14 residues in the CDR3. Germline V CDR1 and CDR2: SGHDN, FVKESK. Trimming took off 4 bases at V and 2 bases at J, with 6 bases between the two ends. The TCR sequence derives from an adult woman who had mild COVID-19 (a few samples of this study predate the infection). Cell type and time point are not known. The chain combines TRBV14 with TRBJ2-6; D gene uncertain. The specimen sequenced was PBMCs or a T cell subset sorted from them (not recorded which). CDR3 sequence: CASSPRAGANVLTF. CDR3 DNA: TGTGCCAGCAGCCCAAGGGCTGGGGCCAACGTCCTGACTTTC.